The rows below give T cell receptor beta chains drawn from one sample of a study of T cells in Graves' hyperthyroidism and ophthalmopathy. Each CDR3 protein is one row after TCRdb ran MiXCR on the multiplex PCR reads. The sample has approximately 720,000 distinct CDR3 sequences; approximately 18% are singletons. The sequenced sample consisted of blood. These receptors all come from a woman between 50 and 59 years old with Graves' hyperthyroidism that later progressed to Graves' ophthalmopathy. Each CDR3 is given without its conserved first and last residue. The order of the fields is D gene, V gene, J gene, CDR3 protein. A D gene is named only where the DNA matches it firmly.

D: NA
V: TRBV19
J: TRBJ1-2
CDR3: ASSHSGGGYT

D: NA
V: TRBV9
J: TRBJ2-7
CDR3: ASSPTVLNHEQY

D: NA
V: TRBV4-2
J: TRBJ1-2
CDR3: ASSQDFASGRANYGYT

D: TRBD1
V: TRBV20-1
J: TRBJ2-7
CDR3: SARSPPGQGDEQY

D: TRBD1
V: TRBV4-1
J: TRBJ1-5
CDR3: ASSTRQGKGNQPQH

D: TRBD2
V: TRBV9
J: TRBJ2-3
CDR3: ASSVVSGGATPTDTQY

D: TRBD1
V: TRBV3-1
J: TRBJ2-6
CDR3: ASSHGQEAGANVLT

D: TRBD1
V: TRBV2
J: TRBJ2-2
CDR3: ASSLRTGSTGELF

D: NA
V: TRBV18
J: TRBJ2-2
CDR3: ASSEEAANTGELF

D: TRBD1
V: TRBV12-3/TRBV12-4
J: TRBJ2-2
CDR3: ASSRQGIGTNTGELF

D: NA
V: TRBV7-2
J: TRBJ2-7
CDR3: ASSQPGLSPYEQY

D: NA
V: TRBV7-9
J: TRBJ2-1
CDR3: ASSSVGRTEQF

D: TRBD1
V: TRBV6-1
J: TRBJ1-5
CDR3: ASGDRALDQPQH

D: NA
V: TRBV27
J: TRBJ2-5
CDR3: ASSLDWARQETQY

D: NA
V: TRBV4-1
J: TRBJ1-5
CDR3: ASSHKRNQPQH

D: NA
V: TRBV5-6
J: TRBJ2-3
CDR3: ASSPNLKTSTDTQY

D: TRBD1
V: TRBV12-3/TRBV12-4
J: TRBJ1-5
CDR3: ASSSRPGQGNQPQH

D: NA
V: TRBV20-1
J: TRBJ1-5
CDR3: SARDGQGGARNQPQH

D: TRBD2
V: TRBV6-2/TRBV6-3
J: TRBJ2-3
CDR3: ASSYWRGGLTDTQY

D: TRBD2
V: TRBV7-3
J: TRBJ2-5
CDR3: ASSDSGGGQETQY

D: TRBD2
V: TRBV5-4
J: TRBJ2-1
CDR3: ASSVGRGSSYNEQF

D: TRBD2
V: TRBV11-2
J: TRBJ2-7
CDR3: ASSRGGEQY

D: NA
V: TRBV5-1
J: TRBJ1-1
CDR3: ASSLDNPYTEAF

D: TRBD1
V: TRBV11-1
J: TRBJ2-1
CDR3: ASSPLPGQGSNEQF

D: NA
V: TRBV10-3
J: TRBJ1-1
CDR3: AISATIRGENTEAF

D: NA
V: TRBV6-1
J: TRBJ1-6
CDR3: AGGDFLEVGSPLH

D: TRBD2
V: TRBV7-6
J: TRBJ2-7
CDR3: ASSSGGPSYEQY

D: NA
V: TRBV6-1
J: TRBJ2-3
CDR3: ASSAGTQFWERSTDTQY

D: TRBD1
V: TRBV10-3
J: TRBJ2-2
CDR3: ATDGQGPNTGELF

D: NA
V: TRBV27
J: TRBJ2-3
CDR3: ASSQIPRGSTDTQY

D: NA
V: TRBV7-2
J: TRBJ1-6
CDR3: ASSLAAVPTHHSPLH

D: TRBD2
V: TRBV11-2
J: TRBJ2-1
CDR3: ASSPDRGAGGGYYNEQF

D: NA
V: TRBV7-9
J: TRBJ1-1
CDR3: ASSLVVGRTEAF

D: NA
V: TRBV6-2/TRBV6-3
J: TRBJ2-7
CDR3: ASRPDYEQY

D: NA
V: TRBV6-1
J: TRBJ2-3
CDR3: ASSEGPPTISDTQY

D: NA
V: TRBV6-1
J: TRBJ1-1
CDR3: ASSALNTEAF

D: NA
V: TRBV13
J: TRBJ1-1
CDR3: ASSLGQGQMNTEAF

D: TRBD2
V: TRBV3-1
J: TRBJ2-5
CDR3: ASSPGPAGAVETQY

D: NA
V: TRBV19
J: TRBJ2-5
CDR3: ASSSGVRETQY

D: NA
V: TRBV6-1
J: TRBJ1-5
CDR3: ASSPSGRGRGNQPQH

D: TRBD1
V: TRBV3-1
J: TRBJ1-5
CDR3: ASSSQGWSNQPQH

D: TRBD1
V: TRBV27
J: TRBJ1-1
CDR3: ASSFHDRAPEAF